This T cell receptor beta chain was captured in a study of T cell clonality in common variable immunodeficiency. Of note for this clone: Its matching antigen is unknown. The read terminates 3 residues before the CDR3 end, so the remaining end is supplied by the germline J gene.

Findings of the study overall: Compared with healthy controls, CVID subjects showed increased TCRbeta clonality, mostly in about a third.

Germline V CDR1 and CDR2: SEHNR, FQNEAQ (reference sequence). V gave up 5 bases and J gave up 3 bases; unmatched junction bases: 8. The CDR3 loop spans 15 amino acids. Method: immunoSEQ multiplex PCR; TCRdb's copy keeps in-frame clones and lacks some. The sample shows 40,000 to 45,000 clones, none of them appearing just once. This chain connects TRBV7-9 to TRBJ1-1; 8 bases agree with TRBD1. Sequencing was done on a sample of peripheral blood mononuclear cells. This TCR derives from a person aged 18 to 70 in good health. The covered CDR3 bases are TGTGCCAGCAGCGGACGGACAGGGTGGTACACTGAA. Its translation: CASSGRTGWYTE. The entire CDR3 sequence reads CASSGRTGWYTEAFF.